Below are 26 T cell receptor beta chains sequenced from a single sample in a study of OX40 agonist ivuxolimab in advanced cancers. Library prep was done by the immunoSEQ multiplex PCR assay. TCRdb carries this immuneACCESS record with in-frame sequences only. Its versions omit some clonotypes, under half of them owing to an unresolved V gene in the studies checked, with the rest unexplained. This sample lists roughly 36,000 clones; under 85% were detected once. The top ten clones comprise approximately 19% of the sample. Source: CD4+ or CD8+ T cells sorted from blood, taken in a trial of the OX40 agonist ivuxolimab. Receptor source: an adult with an advanced solid tumor such as melanoma, head and neck, liver or kidney cancer.

The chain is built from TRBV7-9 and TRBJ2-2; 15 nucleotides agree with TRBD2. In germline, CDR1 is SEHNR, CDR2 FQNEAQ (reference sequence). The CDR3 runs to 17 residues. The ends lost 3 bases at V and 4 bases at J; junction bases unmatched: 3. The CDR3 region is CASSLGLAGGSTGELFF. CDR3 in DNA: TGTGCCAGCAGCTTGGGACTAGCGGGGGGATCCACCGGGGAGCTGTTTTTT.

This clone has only one observation. The chain is built from TRBV4-1 and TRBJ2-1; 11 bases map to TRBD2. Trimming removed 10 bases from V and 4 bases from J; junction bases left unmatched: 15. The CDR3 is 17 residues long. Germline V CDR1 and CDR2: MGHRA, YSYEKL. Here the CDR3 reads CATRTGPTSGVYNEQFF. In nucleotides, the CDR3 is TGCGCCACCCGGACAGGGCCGACTAGCGGGGTGTACAATGAGCAGTTCTTC.

The rearrangement links TRBV7-2 to TRBJ2-1; TRBD2 matches 13 bases. The length of the CDR3 is 16 residues. The V gene end was trimmed by 5 bases and the J gene end by 10 bases; junction bases not matched to a gene: 11. Germline assignment: CDR1 SGHTA and CDR2 FQGNSA. CDR3 in DNA: TGTGCCAGCAGCGTCACTAGCGGGGGGGCTGGGGGCGAGCAGTTCTTC. As protein: CASSVTSGGAGGEQFF.

V gene TRBV6-6 combines with J gene TRBJ1-1, with TRBD1 matching 9 bases. CDR3 length: 15 amino acids. Germline trimming cut 5 bases from V and 5 bases from J; bases unmatched to any gene: 9. Germline-derived CDR1 and CDR2 are MNHNY and SVGAGI (reference sequence). The CDR3 bases are TGTGCCAGCAGTACACGTGGGACAGGGAGAACTGAAGCTTTCTTT. It translates to CASSTRGTGRTEAFF.

This chain links TRBV7-9 with TRBJ1-6; TRBD1 aligns across 7 bases. This CDR3 is 16 amino acids long. CDR1 and CDR2 from the germline V gene are SEHNR and FQNEAQ (reference sequence). The ends lost 1 base at V and 0 bases at J; junction bases unmatched: 0. The CDR3 here is CASSLGQGSYNSPLHF. The CDR3 region has the DNA TGTGCCAGCAGCTTAGGACAGGGCTCCTATAATTCACCCCTCCACTTT.

The V and J genes are TRBV7-9 and TRBJ2-7; D not certain. Germline values: CDR1 SEHNR, CDR2 FQNEAQ (reference sequence). The CDR3 is 12 amino acids. The ends were cut back, 6 bases at V and 6 bases at J, with 12 bases in the middle. The CDR3 sequence is CASSTGSPEQYF. The CDR3 nucleotides are TGTGCCAGCAGTACCGGGTCCCCCGAGCAGTACTTC.

The CDR3 sequence is CASSLVEGGYEQYV. The CDR3 DNA sequence: TGTGCCAGCAGCTTAGTTGAGGGAGGGTACGAGCAGTACGTC. This chain joins TRBV7-8 and TRBJ2-7; 7 nucleotides line up with TRBD2. The CDR3 has 14 residues. Trimming removed 1 base from V and 4 bases from J; junction bases left unmatched: 4. Germline CDR1 SGHVS, CDR2 FQNEAQ.

The chain combines TRBV4-2 with TRBJ1-1, with TRBD1 matching over 10 bases. The CDR3 has 17 amino acids. Germline V gene lookup returns CDR1 LGHNA and CDR2 YNFKEQ. V lost 4 bases, J lost 6 bases, and 14 bases stayed unmatched. The CDR3 DNA sequence: TGTGCCAGCAGCCTGATAACTTGGACAGGGGGAAGCGCTGAAGCTTTCTTT. Amino acid sequence: CASSLITWTGGSAEAFF.

The chain carries TRBV7-8 and TRBJ2-5; D uncertain. V was shortened by 1 base and J by 5 bases, with 8 bases between the two germline ends. This CDR3 region has 13 residues. Per the germline V gene, CDR1 is SGHVS and CDR2 is FQNEAQ. In DNA, the CDR3 is TGTGCCAGCAGCTTAGGGATGGTGGAGACCCAGTACTTC. It encodes CASSLGMVETQYF.

Here the CDR3 reads CASSLGLARETQYF. In DNA form, the CDR3 reads TGCGCCAGCAGCTTGGGTCTAGCTCGAGAGACCCAGTACTTC. This rearrangement joins TRBV5-1 to TRBJ2-5, with D tentatively TRBD2 (5 bases). Trimming shortened V by 0 bases and J by 4 bases, and 10 bases separated the two germline ends. The CDR3 runs 14 residues. Germline assignment: CDR1 SGHRS and CDR2 YFSETQ. Based on the CDR3 plus reference TRBV5-1 and TRBJ2-5, the full variable domain is KAGVTQTPRYLIKTRGQQVTLSCSPISGHRSVSWYQQTPGQGLQFLFEYFSETQRNKGNFPGRFSGRQFSNSRSEMNVSTLELGDSALYLCASSLGLARETQYFGPGTRLLVL.

J is TRBJ2-1 and V is TRBV6-6, with 14 positions matching TRBD2. V shed 6 bases and J 8 bases; nucleotides not matched to a gene: 9. Germline V lookup: CDR1 MNHNY, CDR2 SVGAGI (reference sequence). The CDR3 totals 16 residues. The CDR3 loop is CASSPGTSGGRDEQFF. As DNA, the CDR3 is TGTGCCAGCAGCCCCGGGACTAGCGGGGGTAGGGATGAGCAGTTCTTC.

The chain carries TRBV10-3 and TRBJ1-6, with 7 bases matching TRBD1. V gave up 6 bases and J gave up 6 bases; unmatched junction bases: 2. This CDR3 spans 13 amino acids. CDR1 ENHRY and CDR2 SYGVKD come from the germline V gene. CDR3 bases: TGTGCCATCAGGGGACAGATTAATTCACCCCTCCACTTT. It specifies CAIRGQINSPLHF.

This clone was picked up a small number of times. The chain carries TRBV5-8 and TRBJ1-6; TRBD1 might be the D (6 bases). Trimming took 7 bases from V and 9 from J, leaving 17 bases between them. CDR1 and CDR2 (germline): SGHTS, YDEGEE. The CDR3 is 14 amino acids. For the CDR3, the DNA is TGTGCCAGCGGAGAGGACAGTTTGAGTTCACCCCTCCACTTT. Its translation is CASGEDSLSSPLHF.

CDR3 in DNA: TGCGCCAGCAGCTTGGCGCCCGCCTTTCAGTCCGGAGGGAATGAGCAGTTCTTC. This sequence encodes CASSLAPAFQSGGNEQFF. V gene TRBV5-1 combines with J gene TRBJ2-1; D is possibly TRBD2 (6 bases). The germline V gene has CDR1 SGHRS and CDR2 YFSETQ. The CDR3 extends over 18 amino acids. Trimming pared 0 bases from V and 7 bases from J, leaving 23 bases between.

The chain recombines TRBV30 with TRBJ1-2; D perhaps matches TRBD1 (5 bases). The length of the CDR3 is 13 residues. V was cut by 3 bases and J by 8 bases, with 16 bases left in between. Germline lookup yields CDR1 GTSNPN and CDR2 SVGIG (reference sequence). The CDR3 reads CAWSRDPKLGYTF. As DNA, the CDR3 is TGTGCCTGGAGCCGGGACCCTAAGCTCGGCTACACCTTC.

V usage is TRBV4-1 and J usage is TRBJ1-2; 8 bases are a match to TRBD1. CDR1 is MGHRA and CDR2 is YSYEKL in the germline V gene. The V gene end was trimmed by 4 bases and the J gene end by 9 bases; junction bases not matched to a gene: 10. The CDR3 runs 14 residues. The CDR3 loop is CASSLRGQGWSYTF. CDR3 sequence (DNA): TGCGCCAGCAGCCTCCGTGGACAGGGATGGAGCTACACCTTC.

V usage is TRBV28 and J usage is TRBJ1-5, with D perhaps TRBD1 (6 bases). There are 15 residues in the CDR3. Germline assignment: CDR1 MDHEN and CDR2 SYDVKM. Trimming took off 6 bases at V and 2 bases at J, with 14 bases between the two ends. In DNA form, the CDR3 reads TGTGCCAGCAGAGATCAGGGGATTCGCAATCAGCCCCAGCATTTT. Encoded protein: CASRDQGIRNQPQHF.

This chain links TRBV4-1 with TRBJ1-2, with a weak D call TRBD1 (5 bases). The CDR3 is made up of 15 amino acids. The V gene lost 0 bases and the J gene lost 2 bases, with 10 bases spanning the gap. Germline V gene lookup returns CDR1 MGHRA and CDR2 YSYEKL. The CDR3 region is CASSQDQGRNYGYTF. The CDR3 DNA is TGCGCCAGCAGCCAAGATCAGGGAAGGAACTATGGCTACACCTTC.

The chain couples TRBV5-6 to TRBJ1-1; 7 positions agree with TRBD1. With 3 bases clipped from V and 1 base from J, the junction kept 12 bases outside the gene matches. Looked up from germline, CDR1 is SGHDT and CDR2 is YYEEEE. The CDR3 contains 17 residues. CDR3 DNA sequence: TGTGCCAGCAGCTCAACCAACAGGGGTCAAAAGAACACTGAAGCTTTCTTT. Translated: CASSSTNRGQKNTEAFF.

The V and J genes are TRBV6-1 and TRBJ2-5; D is unclear. The CDR3 consists of 14 residues. Germline V gives CDR1 MNHNS, CDR2 SASEGT. V lost 6 bases and J lost 5, with 16 bases in between. The CDR3 sequence is CASRGIRSTETQYF. The CDR3 DNA reads as TGTGCCAGCAGGGGTATAAGGTCCACGGAGACCCAGTACTTC.

The genes are TRBV5-4 and TRBJ1-1; weak D call: TRBD1 (6 bases). CDR1 and CDR2 (germline): SGHNT, YYREEE (reference sequence). V was shortened by 5 bases and J by 1 base, with 15 bases between the two germline ends. This CDR3 has 15 residues. The CDR3 nucleotides are TGTGCCAGCAGTACCGGGACACTTAAGAACACTGAAGCTTTCTTT. This codes for CASSTGTLKNTEAFF.

This clone was counted once. This sequence joins TRBV7-2 and TRBJ2-1; the D is unclear. Germline V gene data show CDR1 as SGHTA and CDR2 as FQGNSA. V was clipped by 1 base and J by 12 bases, with 13 bases between them. The length of the CDR3 is 13 residues. CDR3 sequence (DNA): TGTGCCAGCAGCTTAGGTAAGGGCCTCGGGCAGTTCTTC. It yields the protein CASSLGKGLGQFF.

The CDR3 loop reads CASSLGDRANEKLFF. The CDR3 DNA reads TGTGCCAGCAGCTTGGGGGACAGAGCTAATGAAAAACTGTTTTTT. The chain uses TRBV5-4 and TRBJ1-4, with 7 bases that match TRBD1. The length of the CDR3 is 15 residues. CDR1 and CDR2 from the germline V gene are SGHNT and YYREEE (reference sequence). Trimming cost V 0 bases and J 3 bases; bases outside gene matches: 2.

The chain links TRBV6-1 to TRBJ2-5; 11 bases map to TRBD1. Trimming at V came to 6 bases and at J to 5 bases, leaving 8 bases not matched to a gene. In germline, CDR1 is MNHNS, CDR2 SASEGT. This CDR3 is built from 15 residues. The CDR3, as DNA: TGTGCCAGCAGACGGGACAGGGGGTTCTGGGAGACCCAGTACTTC. Translating gives CASRRDRGFWETQYF.

The CDR3 DNA is TGTGCCAGCAGCGCGGACAGGGGGCGAGAGACCCAGTACTTC. Translated: CASSADRGRETQYF. The genes are TRBV7-9 and TRBJ2-5; TRBD1 matches at 11 bases. The CDR3 has 14 amino acids. Trimming took 5 bases from V and 4 from J; bases not matched to a gene: 3. Per germline, CDR1 SEHNR and CDR2 FQNEAQ (reference sequence). Full variable domain (outside the CDR3, taken from reference TRBV7-9 and TRBJ2-5): DTGVSQNPRHKITKRGQNVTFRCDPISEHNRLYWYRQTLGQGPEFLTYFQNEAQLEKSRLLSDRFSAERPKGSFSTLEIQRTEQGDSAMYLCASSADRGRETQYFGPGTRLLVL.

The chain recombines TRBV6-6 with TRBJ1-5; TRBD1 aligns across 7 bases. CDR3 length: 12 residues. V lost 6 bases, J lost 6 bases, and 2 bases stayed unmatched. The germline V gene encodes CDR1 MNHNY and CDR2 SVGAGI (reference sequence). CDR3 bases: TGTGCCAGCAGCCACAGGGGTCAGCCCCAGCATTTT. Its translation: CASSHRGQPQHF.